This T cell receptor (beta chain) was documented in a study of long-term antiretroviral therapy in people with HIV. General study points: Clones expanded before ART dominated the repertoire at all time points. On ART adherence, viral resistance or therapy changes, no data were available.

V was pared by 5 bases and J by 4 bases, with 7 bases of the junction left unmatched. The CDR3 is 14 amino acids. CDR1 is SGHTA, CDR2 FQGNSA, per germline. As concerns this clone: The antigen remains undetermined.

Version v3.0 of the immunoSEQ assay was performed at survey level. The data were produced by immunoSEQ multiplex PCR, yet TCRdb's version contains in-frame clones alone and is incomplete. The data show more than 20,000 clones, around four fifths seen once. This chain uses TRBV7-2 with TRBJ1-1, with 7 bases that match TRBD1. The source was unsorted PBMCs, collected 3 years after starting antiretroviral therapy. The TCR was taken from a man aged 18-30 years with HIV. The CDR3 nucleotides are TGTGCCAGCAGCACTAAGACAGGGACCACTGAAGCTTTCTTT. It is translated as CASSTKTGTTEAFF.